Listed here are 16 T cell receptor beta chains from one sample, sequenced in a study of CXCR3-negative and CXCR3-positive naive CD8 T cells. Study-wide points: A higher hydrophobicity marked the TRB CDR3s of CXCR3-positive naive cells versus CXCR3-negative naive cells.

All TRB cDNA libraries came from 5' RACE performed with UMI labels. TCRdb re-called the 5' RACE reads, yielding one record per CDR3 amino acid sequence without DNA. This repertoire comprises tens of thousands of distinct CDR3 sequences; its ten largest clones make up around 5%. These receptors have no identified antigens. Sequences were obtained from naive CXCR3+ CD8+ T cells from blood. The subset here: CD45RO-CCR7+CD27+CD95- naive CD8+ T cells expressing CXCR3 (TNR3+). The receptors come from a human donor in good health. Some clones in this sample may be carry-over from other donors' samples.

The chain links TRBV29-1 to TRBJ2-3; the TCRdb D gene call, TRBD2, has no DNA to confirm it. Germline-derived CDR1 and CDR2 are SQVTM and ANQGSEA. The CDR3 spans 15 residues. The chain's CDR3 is CSAATSGGAPDTQYF.

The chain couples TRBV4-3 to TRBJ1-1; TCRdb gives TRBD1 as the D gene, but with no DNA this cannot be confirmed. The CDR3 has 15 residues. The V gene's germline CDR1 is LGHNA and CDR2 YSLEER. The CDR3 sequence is CASSQGTGTNTEAFF.

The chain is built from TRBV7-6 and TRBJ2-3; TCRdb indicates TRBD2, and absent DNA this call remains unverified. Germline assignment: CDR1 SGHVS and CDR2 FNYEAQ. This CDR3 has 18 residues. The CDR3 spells CASSLGLAGGASTDTQYF. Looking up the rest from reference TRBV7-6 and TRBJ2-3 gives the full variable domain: GAGVSQSPRYKVTKRGQDVALRCDPISGHVSLYWYRQALGQGPEFLTYFNYEAQQDKSGLPNDRFSAERPEGSISTLTIQRTEQRDSAMYRCASSLGLAGGASTDTQYFGPGTRLTVL.

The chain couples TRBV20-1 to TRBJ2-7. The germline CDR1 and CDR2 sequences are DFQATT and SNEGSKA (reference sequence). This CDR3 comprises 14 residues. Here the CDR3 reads CSARVLRLNYEQYF.

This CDR3 reads CASSWFEGGADEQFF. This chain uses TRBV27 with TRBJ2-1; TCRdb's D call, TRBD1, is unchecked because there is no DNA. Germline V lookup: CDR1 MNHEY, CDR2 SMNVEV (reference sequence). This CDR3 region has 15 residues.

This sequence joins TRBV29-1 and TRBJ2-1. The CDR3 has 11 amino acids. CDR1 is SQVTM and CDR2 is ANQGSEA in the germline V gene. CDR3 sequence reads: CSVEGSDEQFF.

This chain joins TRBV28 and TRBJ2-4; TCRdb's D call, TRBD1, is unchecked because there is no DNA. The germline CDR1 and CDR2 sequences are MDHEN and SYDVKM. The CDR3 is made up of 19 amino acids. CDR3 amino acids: CASTTDRDYHRKAKNIQYF.

The CDR3 spells CASSLVGDLYEQYF. This chain uses TRBV5-6 with TRBJ2-7. Germline values: CDR1 SGHDT, CDR2 YYEEEE. The CDR3 has 14 amino acids.

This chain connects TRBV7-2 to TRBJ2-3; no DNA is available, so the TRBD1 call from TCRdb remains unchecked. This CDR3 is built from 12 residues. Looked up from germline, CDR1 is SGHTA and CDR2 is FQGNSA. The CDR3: CASSPPYDTQYF.

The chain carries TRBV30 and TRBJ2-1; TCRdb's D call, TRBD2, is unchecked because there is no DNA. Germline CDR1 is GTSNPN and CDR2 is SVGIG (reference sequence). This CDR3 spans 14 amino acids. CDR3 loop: CAWNPGTGNNEQFF.

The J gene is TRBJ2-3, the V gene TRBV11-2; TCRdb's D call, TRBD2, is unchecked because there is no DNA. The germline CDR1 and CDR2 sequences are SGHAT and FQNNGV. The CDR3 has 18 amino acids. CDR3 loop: CASSLETSGGLPTDTQYF.

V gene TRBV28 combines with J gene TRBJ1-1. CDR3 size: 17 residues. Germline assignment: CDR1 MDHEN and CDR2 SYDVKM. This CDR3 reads CASSSRSGARENTEAFF.

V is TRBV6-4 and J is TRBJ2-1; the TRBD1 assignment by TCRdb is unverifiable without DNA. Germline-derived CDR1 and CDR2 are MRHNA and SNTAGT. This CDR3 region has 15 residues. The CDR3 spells CASSDSGGGFNEQFF.

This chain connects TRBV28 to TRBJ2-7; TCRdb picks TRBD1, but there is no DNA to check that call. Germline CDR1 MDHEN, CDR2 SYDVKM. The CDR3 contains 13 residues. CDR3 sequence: CASSGLGDYEQYF.

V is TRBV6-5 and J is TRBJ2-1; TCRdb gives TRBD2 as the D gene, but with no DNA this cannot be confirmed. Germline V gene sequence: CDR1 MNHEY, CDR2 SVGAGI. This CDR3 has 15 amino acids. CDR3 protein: CASSYRASGLDEQFF.

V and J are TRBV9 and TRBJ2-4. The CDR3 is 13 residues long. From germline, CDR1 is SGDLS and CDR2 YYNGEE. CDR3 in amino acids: CASSVGGRDIQYF.